A single sample gave rise to the 21 T cell receptor beta chains below, sequenced in a study of cytomegalovirus exposure and HLA in healthy donors. Primers included in the PCR were 60 Vbeta and 13 Jbeta primers. The data were produced by immunoSEQ multiplex PCR, yet TCRdb's version contains in-frame clones alone and is incomplete. Altogether almost 70,000 clones are present, more than 60% being singletons, with the ten largest covering 12% to 15%. The sequencing input was PBMCs. Receptor source: a male donor in good health and CMV-seropositive.

This clone occurred a few times. The CDR3 here is CASSPPRAGANVLTF. CDR3 DNA sequence: TGTGCCAGCAGCCCCCCCCGGGCTGGGGCCAACGTCCTGACTTTC. V and J are TRBV7-9 and TRBJ2-6; D is unclear. CDR1 is SEHNR and CDR2 is FQNEAQ in the germline V gene (reference sequence). The V end was cut by 5 bases, the J end by 2 bases, with 10 bases between. This CDR3 is 15 amino acids long.

This sequence joins TRBV27 and TRBJ1-2; tentative D call: TRBD1 (6 bases). The ends were cut back, 5 bases at V and 0 bases at J, with 13 bases in the middle. Germline values: CDR1 MNHEY, CDR2 SMNVEV (reference sequence). This CDR3 region has 15 residues. The CDR3 is CASSMTGQANYGYTF. CDR3 DNA: TGTGCCAGCAGTATGACAGGTCAAGCTAACTATGGCTACACCTTC.

The sample holds a few counts of this clone. The V and J genes are TRBV7-3 and TRBJ1-1; 8 bases align to TRBD1. V lost 5 bases to trimming and J lost 3 bases; unmatched junction nucleotides: 5. This CDR3 has 14 amino acids. The germline gives CDR1 SGHTA, CDR2 FQGTGA. The CDR3 nucleotides read TGTGCCAGCAGCACCGGACAGGGCCACACTGAAGCTTTCTTT. This encodes CASSTGQGHTEAFF.

The chain links TRBV5-4 to TRBJ1-5, with 8 bases fitting TRBD1. V shed 4 bases and J 6 bases; nucleotides not matched to a gene: 3. This CDR3 spans 13 amino acids. The V gene's germline CDR1 is SGHNT and CDR2 YYREEE (reference sequence). DNA for the CDR3: TGTGCCAGCAGCCCGGGGACAGGTCAGCCCCAGCATTTT. Its translation is CASSPGTGQPQHF.

The chain employs TRBV7-9 and TRBJ1-4; D is uncertain. The ends were cut back, 4 bases at V and 11 bases at J, with 11 bases in the middle. The V gene's germline CDR1 is SEHNR and CDR2 FQNEAQ (reference sequence). The length of the CDR3 is 12 residues. The CDR3 DNA is TGTGCCAGCAGCTCGATCTTTGAGAAACTGTTTTTT. Its translation is CASSSIFEKLFF.

This rearrangement joins TRBV6-1 to TRBJ2-7, with TRBD2 as a possible D gene (7 bases). Trimming stripped 6 bases from V and 4 bases from J, with 19 bases between. The CDR3 consists of 15 residues. CDR1 is MNHNS, CDR2 SASEGT, per germline. DNA of the CDR3: TGTGCCAGCAGGGACAGAGCTAGCGGCCTTTACGAGCAGTACTTC. Amino acids: CASRDRASGLYEQYF.

The CDR3 region is CASRGQGNYNEQFF. CDR3 in DNA: TGCGCCAGCAGGGGACAGGGTAACTACAATGAGCAGTTCTTC. The chain combines TRBV10-2 with TRBJ2-1; TRBD1 matches 9 bases. The germline V gene has CDR1 WSHSY and CDR2 SAAADI. With V trimmed by 6 bases and J by 3 bases, 3 bases remained unmatched. The CDR3 length is 14 residues.

V is TRBV10-3 and J is TRBJ1-4; D is ambiguous. CDR1 is ENHRY, CDR2 SYGVKD, per germline. This CDR3 spans 16 amino acids. Trimming removed 4 bases from V and 0 bases from J, with 12 bases in between. The CDR3 protein is CAISGAHSATNEKLFF. In DNA, the CDR3 is TGTGCCATCAGTGGGGCCCACAGTGCAACTAATGAAAAACTGTTTTTT.

This chain links TRBV6-4 with TRBJ1-1; D is perhaps TRBD1 (5 bases). This CDR3 contains 14 residues. The V gene's germline CDR1 is MRHNA and CDR2 SNTAGT. Trimming removed 5 bases at V and 4 bases at J, with 14 bases between. DNA of the CDR3: TGTGCCAGCAGTAACGGACCTAGGGGCACTGAAGCTTTCTTT. It codes for CASSNGPRGTEAFF.

This rearrangement joins TRBV19 to TRBJ2-7; TRBD1 agrees at 10 bases. Germline-derived CDR1 and CDR2 are LNHDA and SQIVND (reference sequence). V shed 7 bases and J 5 bases; nucleotides not matched to a gene: 5. The CDR3 loop spans 13 amino acids. The CDR3 sequence is CASTGTGVNEQYF. In DNA, the CDR3 is TGTGCCAGTACCGGGACAGGGGTGAACGAGCAGTACTTC.

V is TRBV7-2 and J is TRBJ1-3; D unresolved. CDR3 length: 16 residues. CDR1 is SGHTA, CDR2 FQGNSA, per germline. V dropped 1 base and J dropped 0 bases, with 10 bases sitting between them. This chain's CDR3 is CASSLVRVTSGNTIYF. As DNA, the CDR3 is TGTGCCAGCAGCTTAGTACGGGTGACCTCTGGAAACACCATATATTTT.

The chain is built from TRBV4-1 and TRBJ2-5, with TRBD1 as a possible D gene (7 bases). The length of the CDR3 is 15 residues. Trimming cost V 1 base and J 5 bases, with 14 bases left between them. The germline CDR1 and CDR2 sequences are MGHRA and YSYEKL. CDR3 region: CASSQVPGGMETQYF. CDR3 sequence (DNA): TGCGCCAGCAGCCAAGTGCCAGGGGGGATGGAGACCCAGTACTTC.

CDR3 nucleotide sequence: TGTGCCAGCAGCCAAGTCGCAGGGGGCGACGAGCAGTACTTC. This translates into CASSQVAGGDEQYF. The chain joins TRBV14 to TRBJ2-7; TRBD1 aligns across 8 bases. V was clipped by 1 base and J by 5 bases; unmatched bases: 4. Germline assignment: CDR1 SGHDN and CDR2 FVKESK. The CDR3 has 14 amino acids.

CDR3 DNA: TGTGCCAGCAGCTTAAATCAGGGCGGATACAATGAGCAGTTCTTC. Translation gives CASSLNQGGYNEQFF. V and J are TRBV7-3 and TRBJ2-1, with D possibly matching TRBD1 (5 bases). Germline V gene sequence: CDR1 SGHTA, CDR2 FQGTGA. V shed 1 base and J shed 4 bases, with 11 bases lying between them. This CDR3 region has 15 residues.

This rearrangement joins TRBV29-1 to TRBJ2-3; 7 nucleotides agree with TRBD1. The CDR3 length is 13 residues. V was pared by 7 bases and J by 1 base, with 5 bases of the junction left unmatched. The germline CDR1 and CDR2 sequences are SQVTM and ANQGSEA. CDR3 loop: CSAHRGGTDTQYF. The CDR3 nucleotides are TGCAGCGCTCACAGGGGCGGCACAGATACGCAGTATTTT.

The rearrangement links TRBV5-1 to TRBJ2-3; D is ambiguous. This CDR3 contains 15 residues. Trimming removed 5 bases at V and 0 bases at J, with 13 bases between. Germline V gene lookup returns CDR1 SGHRS and CDR2 YFSETQ. The CDR3 is CASSKSTISTDTQYF. CDR3 DNA: TGCGCCAGCAGTAAATCCACAATAAGCACAGATACGCAGTATTTT.

The gene calls are TRBV7-2 and TRBJ2-1, with 8 positions matching TRBD2. CDR1 and CDR2 (germline): SGHTA, FQGNSA. J lost 7 bases, V lost 6 bases, and 8 bases had no gene match. The CDR3 sequence is 14 residues long. In DNA form, the CDR3 reads TGTGCCAGCAGTAGACGGGGGGGCAATAATGAGCAGTTCTTC. This codes for CASSRRGGNNEQFF.

The chain employs TRBV19 and TRBJ1-5, with TRBD1 as a possible D gene (5 bases). The CDR3 length is 15 residues. Per germline, CDR1 LNHDA and CDR2 SQIVND (reference sequence). V was clipped by 7 bases and J by 2 bases, with 15 bases between them. The CDR3 protein is CASTYDSVGNQPQHF. CDR3 coding DNA: TGTGCCAGTACCTACGACAGTGTAGGCAATCAGCCCCAGCATTTT.

The CDR3 DNA follows: TGTGCCAGTAAGAACAGGGCAGGGACCGGGGAGCTGTTTTTT. This codes for CASKNRAGTGELFF. The chain combines TRBV19 with TRBJ2-2, with a tentative D call TRBD1 (6 bases). V was trimmed by 7 bases and J by 5 bases, leaving 14 bases between them. Germline CDR1 and CDR2: LNHDA and SQIVND (reference sequence). CDR3 length: 14 residues.

This sequence joins TRBV28 and TRBJ2-1; 12 nucleotides agree with TRBD1. CDR3 length: 15 residues. The V segment lost 9 bases and the J segment 6 bases; nucleotides outside the gene matches: 9. The germline CDR1 and CDR2 sequences are MDHEN and SYDVKM. In nucleotides, the CDR3 is TGTGCCAGTTTTTATGGGACAGGGGGCTCCAATGAGCAGTTCTTC. Translating gives CASFYGTGGSNEQFF. The whole variable domain, filled in from reference TRBV28 and TRBJ2-1, reads DVKVTQSSRYLVKRTGEKVFLECVQDMDHENMFWYRQDPGLGLRLIYFSYDVKMKEKGDIPEGYSVSREKKERFSLILESASTNQTSMYLCASFYGTGGSNEQFFGPGTRLTVL.

CDR3 sequence: CASSLQGARNTEAFF. The CDR3 DNA is TGCGCCAGCAGCTTACAGGGGGCGAGGAACACTGAAGCTTTCTTT. This chain joins TRBV5-1 and TRBJ1-1; 9 bases are a match to TRBD1. V was pared by 2 bases and J by 1 base, with 3 bases of the junction left unmatched. The V gene's germline CDR1 is SGHRS and CDR2 YFSETQ. The CDR3 covers 15 residues. Using reference TRBV5-1 and TRBJ1-1 for the parts outside the CDR3, the full variable domain is KAGVTQTPRYLIKTRGQQVTLSCSPISGHRSVSWYQQTPGQGLQFLFEYFSETQRNKGNFPGRFSGRQFSNSRSEMNVSTLELGDSALYLCASSLQGARNTEAFFGQGTRLTVV.